What follows is one T cell receptor (beta chain) and its context. This specimen belongs to a study of blood T cell repertoires in COVID-19. In the study overall: The United States, Italy and Spain were the sources of the acute and convalescent COVID-19 samples.

Sequencing used immunoSEQ multiplex PCR; TCRdb keeps in-frame clones, though not all of them. Of about 70,000 clones listed, 75% to 85% are singletons. Sequenced input: peripheral blood. This TCR was sampled from an older woman with acute or convalescent COVID-19.

The CDR3 nucleotides are TGTGCCAGCAGCCCACAAACCACCGGGGAGCTGTTTTTT. It codes for CASSPQTTGELFF. V usage is TRBV9 and J usage is TRBJ2-2; D is unresolved. V shed 4 bases and J shed 4 bases, with 8 bases lying between them. The germline V gene has CDR1 SGDLS and CDR2 YYNGEE. The CDR3 is 13 residues long.